The source of this TCR beta chain is a study of blood T cell repertoires in COVID-19. Study summary: Collection of acute and convalescent COVID-19 samples took place in the United States, Italy and Spain. PBMCs, B-cell-depleted T cells, or T cells provided the cDNA or gDNA that made up the material.

Clones were read by immunoSEQ multiplex PCR, and TCRdb kept only the in-frame ones, dropping some. The data hold some 71,000 clones, with roughly 89% observed a single time. The V segment lost 5 bases and the J segment 1 base; nucleotides outside the gene matches: 8. The CDR3 spans 16 residues. The V gene's germline CDR1 is MGHDK and CDR2 SYGVNS. This clonotype originated in a man aged 30 to 39 with acute or convalescent COVID-19. The chain has TRBV25-1 and TRBJ1-3; 7 nucleotides align to TRBD1. The sequenced sample consisted of peripheral blood. The CDR3 is CASSPRTGISGNTIYF. The CDR3 nucleotides read TGTGCCAGCAGTCCCCGGACAGGAATTTCTGGAAACACCATATATTTT.